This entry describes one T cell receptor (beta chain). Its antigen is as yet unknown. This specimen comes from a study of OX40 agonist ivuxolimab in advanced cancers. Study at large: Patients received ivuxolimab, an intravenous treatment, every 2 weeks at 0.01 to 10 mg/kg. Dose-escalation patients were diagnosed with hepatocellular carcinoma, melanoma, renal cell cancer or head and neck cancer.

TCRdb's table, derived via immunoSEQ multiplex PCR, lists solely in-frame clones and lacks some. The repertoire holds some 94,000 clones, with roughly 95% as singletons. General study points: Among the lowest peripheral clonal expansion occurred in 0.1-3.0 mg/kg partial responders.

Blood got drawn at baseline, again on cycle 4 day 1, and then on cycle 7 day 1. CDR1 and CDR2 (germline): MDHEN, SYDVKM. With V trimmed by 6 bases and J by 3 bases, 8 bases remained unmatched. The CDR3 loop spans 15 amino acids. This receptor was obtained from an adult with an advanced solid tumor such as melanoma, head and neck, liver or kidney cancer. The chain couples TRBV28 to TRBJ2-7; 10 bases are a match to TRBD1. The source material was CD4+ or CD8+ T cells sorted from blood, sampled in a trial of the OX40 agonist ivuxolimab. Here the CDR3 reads CASRPPGQGFYEQYF. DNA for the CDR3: TGTGCCAGCAGGCCCCCGGGACAGGGGTTCTACGAGCAGTACTTC.